Sequencing of this TCR beta chain was carried out in a study of memory CD4+ T cells and cytomegalovirus serostatus (dated 2019 in TCRdb). Regarding the research as a whole: A total of around 35 healthy Belgian adults, of whom 9 were CMV seropositive and approximately 24 were CMV seronegative, were included in the cohort. CD4+ memory TCRbeta repertoires of a Belgian cohort with known cytomegalovirus serostatus were sequenced in order to replicate a published TCR-based CMV serostatus classifier. The full study reports these points: Only CD4+CD45RO+ memory cells were sequenced, in contrast to the original study, in which naive and memory CD4+ and CD8+ populations were covered. Among the 164 previously reported CMV-associated TCRbeta sequences, 65 to 85 showed up in the CD4+ memory repertoires, with each one found in between one and five individuals. The results were read as suggesting that the CMV-associated TCR signature is, for the most part, present in the CD4+ memory repertoire. On the Belgian cohort, the classifier based on the original framework reached a median bootstrapped AUC of nearly 0.97, with a 95% CI of 0.76-1.00. For CMV serostatus prediction, a median bootstrapped AUC of about 0.94 was reached with the original framework, and a median bootstrapped AUC of approximately 0.89 was reached with a US-trained random forest.

The Quick-DNA Microprep Kit was used to extract genomic DNA from the sorted cells. Amplification of TCRbeta DNA was done with the immunoSEQ hsTCRbeta kit, following the protocol from the manufacturer. An Illumina MiSeq instrument was used to sequence the TCRbeta libraries. In the original analysis: Removing out-of-frame sequences left 2,204,828 distinct TCRbeta sequences, an average of about 70,000 per individual. Two values were used to score each individual: the count of 150 to 200 previously reported CMV-associated TCRbeta sequences and the total count of productive distinct TCRbeta sequences. A beta-binomial model was reimplemented in Python, and scikit-learn random forests with default parameters were trained on US cohort data. Classifier performance on the Belgian cohort was reported as the median AUC with percentile confidence intervals calculated over 10,000 bootstrap iterations. TCRdb's version of the immuneACCESS table is confined to in-frame rearrangements and falls short of the full clone set. An unresolved V gene accounts for under half of the shortfall where checked; the remainder is of unknown origin. V and J calls and clone size are given by that table; D and trimming were obtained from the DNA. The sample data list over 55,000 clones, and around 79% of these were observed just once. The top ten clones comprise around 0.83% of the sample.

A FACSAria II was used to sort memory CD4+ T cells, defined as single viable CD3+CD4+CD8-CD45RO+ cells. CMV serostatus was assessed using a Roche Elecsys assay, by which serum IgG against CMV pp150, pp28, p38 and p52 was detected. After the samples were thawed, total CD4+ T cells were enriched through positive selection using CD4 magnetic microbeads. The samples came from a different study that was designed specifically to examine the CD4+ T cell memory repertoire. Peripheral blood mononuclear cells were isolated and cryopreserved according to standard operating procedures, and serum was kept at -80 degrees C. The staining relied on CD3-PerCP (BW264/56), CD4-APC (RPA-T4), CD45RO-PE (UCHT1) and CD8-Pacific Orange (3B5) antibodies, and Sytox blue was used to exclude non-viable cells. For CDR1 and CDR2, the germline V gene (reference sequence) lists LNHNV and YYDKDF. Its CDR3 holds 14 amino acids, cysteine through phenylalanine. Only the CDR3 DNA stays, 42 bases, in frame from base 1. The junction shows trimming of 0 bases on V and 9 bases on J, plus 12 bases between the germline ends.

With regard to this clone: The antigen this receptor binds is unknown. Nothing much larger sits one base from this clone, and base qualities are not available.

The chain links TRBV15 with TRBJ2-1; TRBD2 is perhaps the D gene, given 7 matching bases. Sequencing used memory CD4+ T cells from blood. This TCR was recovered from an adult in good health and CMV-seronegative. The nucleotides are TGTGCCACCAGCAGAGAGGGGGGGGCGGCTGAGCAGTTCTTC. Its protein reads: CATSREGGAAEQFF. Where the CDR3 stops, the reference TRBV15 and TRBJ2-1 genes take over; the full variable domain is DAMVIQNPRYQVTQFGKPVTLSCSQTLNHNVMYWYQQKSSQAPKLLFHYYDKDFNNEADTPDNFQSRRPNTSFCFLDIRSPGLGDTAMYLCATSREGGAAEQFFGPGTRLTVL.